These T cell receptor beta chains were read from a single sample in a study of shared clonotypes between healthy human individuals. The protocol was immunoSEQ multiplex PCR, while the TCRdb copy is restricted to in-frame clones and leaves out a portion. This repertoire shows almost 750,000 clones, roughly 72% found once; its top ten account for approximately 2%. The specimen sequenced was memory CD4+ T cells sorted from blood. The source of these receptors is a woman in her twenties or thirties in good health. The CDR3 runs from the conserved cysteine through the conserved F or W. Each record gives: V gene, J gene, D gene, CDR3 length, clone size, CDR3 DNA, CDR3 protein. The D gene is left open where the match is weak. Clone size, where shown, is once, few, many, or a class for clones that have expanded.

TRBV5-6	TRBJ2-5	TRBD2	16	NA	TGTGCCAGCAGCTTATTTGCGGGGGTGATAGGAGAGACCCAGTACTTC	CASSLFAGVIGETQYF
TRBV5-1	TRBJ2-5	TRBD1	15	few	TGCGCCAGCAGCTCCCGGGACAGGGCCCAGGGGACCCAGTACTTC	CASSSRDRAQGTQYF
TRBV19	TRBJ1-5	NA	14	NA	TGTGCCAGTAGTATACCCGGAGGCAATCAGCCCCAGCATTTT	CASSIPGGNQPQHF
TRBV6-6	TRBJ2-3	TRBD1	15	NA	TGTGCCAGCAGTTATCAGACAGGGGATCTGAATACGCAGTATTTT	CASSYQTGDLNTQYF
TRBV29-1	TRBJ2-7	TRBD2	16	NA	TGCAGCGTTGAAGGACTAGCGGGAGAAAGCTCCTACGAGCAGTACTTC	CSVEGLAGESSYEQYF
TRBV11-2	TRBJ1-2	NA	15	NA	TGTGCCAGCAGCTTAGTCCAGGCAACCCTATCCGGCTACACCTTC	CASSLVQATLSGYTF
TRBV11-2	TRBJ2-7	TRBD1	14	NA	TGTGCCAGCAGCCCTACAGGGGGTGCAAACGAGCAGTACTTC	CASSPTGGANEQYF
TRBV28	TRBJ1-1	NA	11	NA	TGTGCCAGCAGTGGGGAAGGGCGAGCTTTCTTT	CASSGEGRAFF
TRBV5-1	TRBJ1-1	TRBD1	15	NA	TGCGCCAGCAGCTTGGCCGACAGGGATAACACTGAAGCTTTCTTT	CASSLADRDNTEAFF
TRBV28	TRBJ2-1	NA	14	NA	TGTGCCAGCAGGCCTCAGGGGAATAGGAATGAGCAGTTCTTC	CASRPQGNRNEQFF
TRBV5-1	TRBJ1-5	NA	13	few	TGCGCCAGCAGGTGGGACCGTGATCAGCCCCAGCATTTT	CASRWDRDQPQHF
TRBV10-3	TRBJ1-2	TRBD1	15	NA	TGTGCCATCAGTGATGGGCGACAGGGCCTAAATGGCTACACCTTC	CAISDGRQGLNGYTF
TRBV4-1	TRBJ1-5	NA	14	many	TGCGCCAGCAGCCAAGATCTCGGAAATCAGCCCCAGCATTTT	CASSQDLGNQPQHF
TRBV18	TRBJ2-3	TRBD1	13	NA	TGTGCCAGCTCACCAGGGACAGAGGATACGCAGTATTTT	CASSPGTEDTQYF
TRBV4-2	TRBJ2-6	TRBD2	17	NA	TGTGCCAGCAGCTCGGGACCGGGAGGGCTGGGGGCCAACGTCCTGACTTTC	CASSSGPGGLGANVLTF
TRBV10-2	TRBJ1-2	NA	14	NA	TGCGCCAGCAGTGAAAGGCAGATTAACTATGGCTACACCTTC	CASSERQINYGYTF
TRBV19	TRBJ2-7	NA	13	NA	TGTGCCAGTTCGACAGGCCTCCTCTACGAGCAGTACTTC	CASSTGLLYEQYF
TRBV5-4	TRBJ2-1	TRBD2	16	NA	TGTGCCAGCAGCCCGGTCGGTTCTAGCGGGAGGGCCCGGGAGTTCTTC	CASSPVGSSGRAREFF
TRBV6-8	TRBJ2-1	NA	16	NA	TGTGCCAGCAAACGCACGGGCAGGGCCCCCTACAATGAGCAGTTCTTC	CASKRTGRAPYNEQFF
TRBV29-1	TRBJ2-1	TRBD2	15	few	TGCAGCGTTGTCTCGGGACTAGCGGGAGGTGGTGCGCAGTTCTTC	CSVVSGLAGGGAQFF
TRBV28	TRBJ1-4	NA	14	few	TGTGCCAGCAGTCGAACCACTACAGGGGAAAAACTGTTTTTT	CASSRTTTGEKLFF
TRBV2	TRBJ2-7	NA	14	many	TGTGCCAGTAAAGCTGCACAGGTTTCTTACGAGCAGTACTTC	CASKAAQVSYEQYF
TRBV19	TRBJ1-1	NA	14	NA	TGTGCCAGTAGTATTACAACAGGGCGCACTGAAGCTTTCTTT	CASSITTGRTEAFF
TRBV28	TRBJ2-3	TRBD2	17	NA	TGTGCCAGCAGTTTAATGGGACTAGCGGGAGAAACAGATACGCAGTATTTT	CASSLMGLAGETDTQYF
TRBV28	TRBJ1-5	NA	13	NA	TGTGCCAGCAGTTCCCCCATCCATCAGCCCCAGCATTTT	CASSSPIHQPQHF
TRBV5-4	TRBJ2-7	NA	16	NA	TGTGCCAGCAGCTGGGGCGGTGGCAATGGGGCCTACGAGCAGTACTTC	CASSWGGGNGAYEQYF
TRBV5-4	TRBJ2-2	TRBD2	17	NA	TGTGCCAGCAGCTCCGGGACTAGCGGGAGGGACACCGGGGAGCTGTTTTTT	CASSSGTSGRDTGELFF
TRBV28	TRBJ1-5	NA	14	NA	TGTGCCAGCAGAAATGGAGGGGGCAATCAGCCCCAGCATTTT	CASRNGGGNQPQHF
TRBV27	TRBJ2-5	NA	15	NA	TGTGCCAGCAGTTTAAGGCCTCAAAGTCGGGAGACCCAGTACTTC	CASSLRPQSRETQYF
TRBV5-1	TRBJ2-7	TRBD1	15	NA	TGCGCCAGCAGCGCCTCGACAGGGGGCCCCCGGGGGCAGTACTTC	CASSASTGGPRGQYF
TRBV28	TRBJ1-5	TRBD1	13	NA	TGTGCCAGCAGGGGACAGCTCAATCAGCCCCAGCATTTT	CASRGQLNQPQHF
TRBV2	TRBJ2-3	NA	14	NA	TGTGCCAGCAGTTTACAGGGCGGCACAGATACGCAGTATTTT	CASSLQGGTDTQYF
TRBV19	TRBJ1-4	TRBD1	14	NA	TGTGCCAGCAAAACCGGGACAGGGGATGAAAAACTGTTTTTT	CASKTGTGDEKLFF